The source of this T cell receptor beta chain is a study of beta chain features in type 1 diabetes. The CDR3 covers 15 residues. Germline loops: CDR1 MNHNY, CDR2 SVGAGI (reference sequence). Losses at the gene ends were 6 bases for V and 1 base for J; bases not matched to a gene: 8. Study results and limitations: Shorter TCRB CDR3s, moderately but significantly so, were found in Type 1 diabetes patients in all four CD4+ subsets.

TCRB transcripts that were expressed got sequenced, as all of the isolated RNA had been reverse transcribed. TCRdb keeps only in-frame clones here, not all; method: immunoSEQ multiplex PCR. In the table there are more than 550,000 clones, around 15% of which are singletons. This clone was counted only a few times. Antigen unknown. The chain is built from TRBV6-6 and TRBJ2-7; 8 bases fit TRBD1. Material for sequencing was naive CD4+ T cells from blood. This sequence was found in a man aged 18 to 35 with type 1 diabetes. In nucleotides, the CDR3 is TGTGCCAGCAGCTCCAGGGACAGGAGTTCCTACGAGCAGTACTTC. Translating it yields CASSSRDRSSYEQYF.